The rows below give T cell receptor beta chains drawn from one sample of a study of blood T cell repertoires in COVID-19. Libraries were prepared by immunoSEQ multiplex PCR; TCRdb keeps only in-frame clonotypes and omits some of them. The data contain about 240,000 clones, approximately 78% of them singletons. The sequenced sample consisted of peripheral blood. These receptors originate from a woman aged 55-69 years with active or convalescent COVID-19. Both conserved end residues are part of each CDR3. D genes are given only for firm matches. Rows may omit the clone size; those that give it use once, few, many or a size class.

clone size,V gene,J gene,D gene,CDR3 protein,CDR3 DNA
once,TRBV19,TRBJ1-2,-,CASSIGRATNYGYTF,TGTGCCAGTAGTATAGGCAGGGCAACTAACTATGGCTACACCTTC
few,TRBV27,TRBJ1-6,-,CASSWGGGGNSPLHF,TGTGCCAGCAGTTGGGGAGGGGGGGGTAATTCACCCCTCCACTTT
few,TRBV9,TRBJ2-5,TRBD2,CASSPPPGGLAVRETQYF,TGTGCCAGCAGCCCTCCCCCAGGAGGACTAGCTGTCCGGGAGACCCAGTACTTC
few,TRBV11-2,TRBJ2-7,-,CASSLIGDYEQYF,TGTGCCAGCAGCTTGATAGGGGACTACGAGCAGTACTTC
-,TRBV2,TRBJ2-3,-,CASSDSTVTSTDTQYF,TGTGCCAGCAGTGACTCGACAGTTACTAGCACAGATACGCAGTATTTT
few,TRBV13,TRBJ1-3,TRBD1,CASSFNRLTGAGNTIYF,TGTGCCAGCAGCTTCAACCGGTTGACAGGGGCTGGAAACACCATATATTTT
-,TRBV4-3,TRBJ2-3,-,CASSREGARGPDTQYF,TGCGCCAGCAGCCGAGAAGGGGCGCGGGGCCCAGATACGCAGTATTTT
few,TRBV18,TRBJ2-5,-,CARHGGGPKREETQYF,TGTGCCAGACATGGGGGGGGGCCGAAGCGAGAAGAGACCCAGTACTTC
-,TRBV10-1,TRBJ1-3,-,CASSQGGGNTIYF,TGCGCCAGTTCACAGGGCGGAGGAAACACCATATATTTT
-,TRBV7-9,TRBJ1-1,TRBD1,CASSSTGGRTEAFF,TGTGCCAGCAGCTCGACAGGGGGCCGAACTGAAGCTTTCTTT
-,TRBV4-1,TRBJ1-1,-,CASSQPRAAGRTEAFF,TGCGCCAGCAGCCAACCCAGGGCGGCAGGGCGGACTGAAGCTTTCTTT
-,TRBV6-5,TRBJ2-3,-,CASSFTGVTDTQYF,TGTGCCAGCAGTTTTACTGGAGTCACAGATACGCAGTATTTT
-,TRBV7-9,TRBJ1-1,-,CASSPPGRGARTLEAFF,TGTGCCAGCAGCCCACCAGGTCGGGGGGCAAGAACACTCGAAGCTTTCTTT
-,TRBV3-1/TRBV3-2,TRBJ1-3,-,CASSQQGTGGNTIYF,TGTGCCAGCAGCCAACAGGGGACGGGGGGAAACACCATATATTTT
once,TRBV3-1/TRBV3-2,TRBJ2-7,-,CASSQFTYEQYF,TGTGCCAGCAGCCAATTTACCTACGAGCAGTACTTC
-,TRBV6-5,TRBJ1-2,TRBD1,CASKTGVGYTF,TGTGCCAGCAAGACAGGGGTGGGCTACACCTTC
-,TRBV2,TRBJ1-2,TRBD1,CASSADRGVGYTF,TGTGCCAGCAGTGCCGACAGGGGGGTTGGCTACACCTTC
-,TRBV7-9,TRBJ2-5,TRBD2,CASSLGLVSSGGTQETQYF,TGTGCCAGCAGCTTAGGGTTGGTGTCTAGCGGGGGGACCCAAGAGACCCAGTACTTC
-,TRBV27,TRBJ2-2,TRBD2,CASTPLAGGPGELFF,TGTGCCAGCACCCCCCTAGCGGGGGGGCCTGGGGAGCTGTTTTTT
-,TRBV2,TRBJ1-2,-,CASEDRALSLQNNGYTF,TGTGCCAGCGAGGACAGAGCCCTCTCCCTTCAGAACAATGGCTACACCTTC
-,TRBV7-2,TRBJ2-1,-,CASSYNRVLNEQFF,TGTGCCAGCAGCTACAACAGGGTTTTGAATGAGCAGTTCTTC
-,TRBV30,TRBJ1-2,-,CAWTRGRVGGYTF,TGTGCCTGGACCCGTGGGCGGGTGGGTGGCTACACCTTC
-,TRBV7-7,TRBJ2-3,-,CASSLTGGTDTQYF,TGTGCTAGCAGCTTAACCGGGGGCACAGATACGCAGTATTTT
once,TRBV18,TRBJ1-2,-,CASSPGLPNYGYTF,TGTGCCAGCTCACCGGGGCTTCCTAACTATGGCTACACCTTC
-,TRBV19,TRBJ1-2,-,CASNTQGSYGYTF,TGTGCCAGTAATACCCAGGGTTCCTATGGCTACACCTTC
-,TRBV19,TRBJ1-5,-,CASQGDSGSQHF,TGTGCCAGCCAAGGTGACTCAGGGTCCCAGCATTTT
-,TRBV12-3/TRBV12-4,TRBJ1-2,-,CASSFPGFRYTF,TGTGCCAGCAGTTTTCCAGGGTTTCGCTACACCTTC
few,TRBV19,TRBJ2-7,TRBD1,CASSGQGGPYEQYF,TGTGCCAGTAGCGGACAGGGGGGACCCTACGAGCAGTACTTC
-,TRBV7-2,TRBJ1-1,-,CASSLAAKGGDTEAFF,TGTGCCAGCAGCTTAGCAGCCAAAGGCGGGGACACTGAAGCTTTCTTT
-,TRBV30,TRBJ2-7,TRBD1,CAWSLRQGAYEQYF,TGTGCCTGGAGTCTTAGACAGGGGGCCTACGAGCAGTACTTC
-,TRBV12-3/TRBV12-4,TRBJ2-1,TRBD2,CASSFNPGGEQFF,TGTGCCAGCAGTTTTAATCCGGGAGGAGAGCAGTTCTTC
few,TRBV12-1,TRBJ1-1,-,CASSQGTKNTEAFF,TGTGCCAGCAGCCAGGGGACAAAGAACACTGAAGCTTTCTTT
-,TRBV6-1,TRBJ1-1,TRBD1,CASSEALTGGALAFF,TGTGCCAGCAGTGAAGCGTTGACAGGGGGCGCGTTGGCTTTCTTT
-,TRBV27,TRBJ1-5,TRBD1,CASSLAGGWQPQHF,TGTGCCAGCAGTTTAGCAGGGGGATGGCAGCCCCAGCATTTT
-,TRBV11-2,TRBJ1-1,-,CASSLEAGQVERAFF,TGTGCCAGCAGCTTAGAGGCAGGCCAGGTCGAACGGGCTTTCTTT
few,TRBV5-1,TRBJ2-7,TRBD1,CASSWATGGGGTYEQYF,TGCGCCAGCAGCTGGGCGACAGGGGGAGGGGGAACCTACGAGCAGTACTTC
few,TRBV2,TRBJ2-7,-,CASRTGGLSSYEQYF,TGTGCCAGCCGGACGGGGGGCCTAAGCTCCTACGAGCAGTACTTC
-,TRBV2,TRBJ1-1,-,CASSEYGGQRTEAFF,TGTGCCAGCAGTGAGTATGGAGGGCAGCGCACTGAAGCTTTCTTT
-,TRBV6-2/TRBV6-3,TRBJ2-1,TRBD2,CASSYRTSQHNEQFF,TGTGCCAGCAGTTACCGGACTAGCCAACACAATGAGCAGTTCTTC
few,TRBV10-3,TRBJ2-7,TRBD1,CAISSRTGGSYEQYF,TGTGCCATCAGTTCCCGGACAGGGGGCTCCTACGAGCAGTACTTC
-,TRBV13,TRBJ2-7,TRBD2,CASSSSGGTYEQYF,TGTGCCAGCAGCTCAAGCGGGGGCACCTACGAGCAGTACTTC
once,TRBV2,TRBJ1-5,-,CASPTRRREGNQPQHF,TGTGCCAGCCCGACCCGGCGCAGGGAGGGCAATCAGCCCCAGCATTTT
-,TRBV4-1,TRBJ1-5,-,CASSQDPTGNQPQHF,TGCGCCAGCAGCCAAGACCCAACAGGGAATCAGCCCCAGCATTTT
-,TRBV28,TRBJ1-1,TRBD1,CASSVLRQTRGHTEAFF,TGTGCCAGCAGTGTGCTCCGACAGACAAGGGGGCACACTGAAGCTTTCTTT
-,TRBV7-2,TRBJ1-2,TRBD1,CASSFFDRGDGYTF,TGTGCCAGCAGCTTTTTTGACAGGGGGGACGGCTACACCTTC
-,TRBV5-1,TRBJ2-1,TRBD2,CASRRAGVAGNEQFF,TGCGCCAGCAGACGAGCGGGGGTCGCCGGAAATGAGCAGTTCTTC
-,TRBV2,TRBJ1-4,-,CASRRRVVATNEKLFF,TGTGCCAGCCGCCGACGGGTAGTTGCAACTAATGAAAAACTGTTTTTT
once,TRBV6-5,TRBJ2-5,-,CASSYVGRGAGTQYF,TGTGCCAGCAGTTACGTTGGCAGGGGAGCTGGGACCCAGTACTTC
-,TRBV7-9,TRBJ2-3,-,CASSLSLSTDTQYF,TGTGCCAGCAGCTTGTCCCTAAGCACAGATACGCAGTATTTT
-,TRBV6-6,TRBJ2-7,TRBD1,CASRIGTGGYEQYF,TGTGCCAGCAGGATCGGGACAGGGGGATACGAGCAGTACTTC
-,TRBV7-2,TRBJ2-5,TRBD2,CASSSGGGALETQYF,TGTGCCAGCAGCTCCGGCGGGGGGGCCCTGGAGACCCAGTACTTC
-,TRBV11-2,TRBJ2-3,TRBD1,CASSSWTGSTDTQYF,TGTGCCAGCAGCTCGTGGACAGGGAGCACAGATACGCAGTATTTT
-,TRBV7-2,TRBJ1-4,-,CASSSYGGQNEKLFF,TGTGCCAGCAGCTCATACGGGGGTCAAAATGAAAAACTGTTTTTT
few,TRBV7-3,TRBJ1-1,-,CASSETVNTEAFF,TGTGCCAGCAGCGAAACGGTGAACACTGAAGCTTTCTTT